These T cell receptor beta chains were read from a single sample in a study of CD8 T cells in Susac syndrome. TCRdb fed the immunoSEQ multiplex PCR reads into MiXCR, producing one record per CDR3 protein. The profile shows some 180,000 distinct CDR3 sequences, about 95% of them singletons. Sequences were obtained from CD4+ T cells from PBMCs. The receptors stem from a human donor with Susac syndrome. Each CDR3 is given with its conserved first and last residue. A D gene is named only where the DNA matches it firmly. Part of the rows lack a size; the others show once, few, many or a class for expanded clones.

j_call clone_size cdr3_length d_call v_call cdr3_nt cdr3_aa
TRBJ1-1 NA 13 TRBD1 TRBV2 TGTGCCAGCGACGGACAGGGGGGAACTGAAGCTTTCTTT CASDGQGGTEAFF
TRBJ2-5 NA 17 TRBD1 TRBV20-1 TGCAGTGCTCTTGGGGGCTTAGGGGGCGCAGGCCAAGAGACCCAGTACTTC CSALGGLGGAGQETQYF
TRBJ2-5 NA 17 TRBD2 TRBV20-1 TGCAGTGCTGGCATATCCAAGGGACTAGCGGGTGGAGAGACCCAGTACTTC CSAGISKGLAGGETQYF
TRBJ1-1 NA 14 NA TRBV6-6 TGTGCCAGCAGTTACTCGACGGGACGGAATGAAGCTTTCTTT CASSYSTGRNEAFF
TRBJ2-3 NA 13 NA TRBV2 TGTGCCAGCAGTGAGGACTTTGGACAGAACCAGTATTTT CASSEDFGQNQYF
TRBJ2-1 NA 16 TRBD2 TRBV20-1 TGCAGTGCTAGAGTCACTAGCGGGAGGCACTACAATGAGCAGTTCTTC CSARVTSGRHYNEQFF
TRBJ2-7 once 13 NA TRBV30 TGTGCCTGGAGTGTTGGGCGGGCCTACGAGCAGTACTTC CAWSVGRAYEQYF
TRBJ2-6 NA 20 TRBD1 TRBV11-1 TGTGCCAGCAGCTTAAGTATTTGGGGACAGAATCGCTCTGGGGCCAACGTCCTGACTTTC CASSLSIWGQNRSGANVLTF
TRBJ1-1 NA 14 NA TRBV6-5 TGTGCCAGCAGTAGGGGAGCGATGAACACTGAAGCTTTCTTT CASSRGAMNTEAFF
TRBJ1-2 NA 16 TRBD1 TRBV5-1 TGCGCCAGCAGCTTGGCCCCGGGACAGCGAATCTATGGCTACACCTTC CASSLAPGQRIYGYTF
TRBJ2-3 NA 14 TRBD2 TRBV2 TGTGCCAGCATGGGGGACTATAGCACAGATACGCAGTATTTT CASMGDYSTDTQYF
TRBJ2-5 NA 17 NA TRBV7-9 TGTGCCAGCAGCTTAGGTTGGGACATCTCACCCCAAGAGACCCAGTACTTC CASSLGWDISPQETQYF
TRBJ2-1 once 12 NA TRBV20-1 TGCAGTGCTCCCGTTCTTGCCAATGAGCAGTTCTTC CSAPVLANEQFF
TRBJ1-1 NA 15 NA TRBV5-1 TGCGCCAGCAGCTTGATGACAGGTATGAACACTGAAGCTTTCTTT CASSLMTGMNTEAFF
TRBJ2-2 NA 13 NA TRBV20-1 TGCAGTGCTAGAGTCATAGGAACCGGGGAGCTGTTTTTT CSARVIGTGELFF
TRBJ1-5 NA 14 TRBD1 TRBV29-1 TGCAGCGTCGCGACAGGGTTTAGCAATCAGCCCCAGCATTTT CSVATGFSNQPQHF
TRBJ2-7 NA 13 NA TRBV5-4 TGTGCCAGCAGCCATGGGGACAACTACGAGCAGTACTTC CASSHGDNYEQYF
TRBJ2-2 NA 14 NA TRBV11-2 TGTGCCAGCAGCTTAGTGCTGGGGGCCGGGGAGCTGTTTTTT CASSLVLGAGELFF
TRBJ1-6 NA 15 NA TRBV12-3/TRBV12-4 TGTGCCAGCAGTTTAGTAAGACAAGACAGATCACCCCTCCACTTT CASSLVRQDRSPLHF
TRBJ1-2 NA 14 NA TRBV30 TGTGCCTGGAGTGGGTCCGAATCAGTCTATGGCTACACCTTC CAWSGSESVYGYTF
TRBJ2-1 NA 15 TRBD2 TRBV7-7 TGTGCCAGCAGCTTCAGTGCGGGAGGTTACAATGAGCAGTTCTTC CASSFSAGGYNEQFF
TRBJ1-4 NA 15 NA TRBV4-2 TGTGCCAGCAGCCAAGTCGGGGGCACTAATGAAAAACTGTTTTTT CASSQVGGTNEKLFF
TRBJ2-5 NA 12 NA TRBV29-1 TGCAGCGTTGTTGCCTCCCAAGAGACCCAGTACTTC CSVVASQETQYF
TRBJ1-2 NA 14 NA TRBV6-2/TRBV6-3 TGTGCCAGCAGTCGCGCCGACAGAGCTTATGGCTACACCTTC CASSRADRAYGYTF
TRBJ2-7 NA 12 TRBD2 TRBV20-1 TGCAGTCACGATGGGGGGGCCTACGAGCAGTACTTC CSHDGGAYEQYF
TRBJ2-5 NA 13 TRBD1 TRBV30 TGTGCCTATGGGACAGGGGGCGGGGAGACCCAGTACTTC CAYGTGGGETQYF
TRBJ2-1 NA 10 NA TRBV20-1 TGCAGTGCTACAAGGGATGTGCAGTTCTTC CSATRDVQFF
TRBJ1-2 NA 14 NA TRBV2 TGTGCCAGCAGCTATGTGATGCGGATCTATGGCTACACCTTC CASSYVMRIYGYTF
TRBJ2-1 NA 11 NA TRBV7-2 TGTGCCAGCAGCTTATTGGTAGAGCAGTTCTTC CASSLLVEQFF
TRBJ2-1 NA 12 NA TRBV30 TGTGCCTGGGGGGGGCGTTACAATGAGCAGTTCTTC CAWGGRYNEQFF
TRBJ2-1 NA 13 TRBD1 TRBV2 TGTGCCAGCAGTCTAGACAGGGTCAATGAGCAGTTCTTC CASSLDRVNEQFF
TRBJ2-1 few 16 NA TRBV4-1 TGCGCCAGCAGCCAAGCGTTTCCCTTAGGAGGCAATGAGCAGTTCTTC CASSQAFPLGGNEQFF
TRBJ1-1 NA 11 TRBD1 TRBV25-1 TGTGCCAGTTTAGGGGGCGCTGAAGCTTTCTTT CASLGGAEAFF
TRBJ1-1 NA 16 TRBD1 TRBV4-2 TGTGCCAGCAGCCATACGGGACAGGGGATGAACACTGAAGCTTTCTTT CASSHTGQGMNTEAFF
TRBJ1-4 NA 15 NA TRBV5-1 TGCGCCAGCAGCTTGGGTTTCGCAGGTCGGGAAAAACTGTTTTTT CASSLGFAGREKLFF
TRBJ2-5 NA 14 NA TRBV7-2 TGTGCCAGCAGCTCTAGACGTTTGGCAGAGACCCAGTACTTC CASSSRRLAETQYF
TRBJ2-3 NA 15 NA TRBV7-8 TGTGCCAGCAGCTTAGGTCCCAGCAGGACAGATACGCAGTATTTT CASSLGPSRTDTQYF
TRBJ2-5 NA 13 NA TRBV30 TGTGCCTGGAGTTGGTTGTCCCAAGAGACCCAGTACTTC CAWSWLSQETQYF
TRBJ2-3 once 14 NA TRBV20-1 TGCAGTGCTAGAGATCGGAGGGGAAGAGATACGCAGTATTTT CSARDRRGRDTQYF
TRBJ2-1 NA 17 TRBD1 TRBV30 TGTGCCTGGAGAAACCTACCCACCTTGACAGGGAGCAGTGAGCAGTTCTTC CAWRNLPTLTGSSEQFF
TRBJ2-5 NA 12 NA TRBV28 TGTGCCAGCGGCAGGGCCGGGGAGACCCAGTACTTC CASGRAGETQYF
TRBJ2-6 NA 13 NA TRBV30 TGTGCCTGGGGGGATCCTGGGGCCAACGTCCTGACTTTC CAWGDPGANVLTF
TRBJ2-7 few 12 NA TRBV20-1 TGCAGTGCTAGAGTCGGGGGCTACGAGCAGTACTTC CSARVGGYEQYF
TRBJ2-7 NA 12 NA TRBV12-3/TRBV12-4 TGTGCCAGCAGTTCGATATTTGGCGAGCAGTACTTC CASSSIFGEQYF
TRBJ2-2 NA 15 NA TRBV9 TGTGCCAGCAGCGTAGTACAGGGAGGCACCGGGGAGCTGTTTTTT CASSVVQGGTGELFF
TRBJ1-1 NA 14 NA TRBV2 TGTGCCACCGGGGGGGCAGAGATGAACACTGAAGCTTTCTTT CATGGAEMNTEAFF
TRBJ2-2 NA 12 NA TRBV6-2/TRBV6-3 TGTGCCAGCAGTTACTACCAGGCACGCCTGTTTTTT CASSYYQARLFF
TRBJ2-3 NA 15 TRBD1 TRBV7-2 TGTGCCAGCAGCTCGGGACAGCCAGGAGGAGATACGCAGTATTTT CASSSGQPGGDTQYF
TRBJ1-1 NA 15 TRBD1 TRBV12-3/TRBV12-4 TGTGCCAGCATCCGAGCACAGGGGTTGAACACTGAAGCTTTCTTT CASIRAQGLNTEAFF
TRBJ2-2 once 13 TRBD1 TRBV9 TGTGCCAGCAGTAGAAGGGGGCCCGGGGAGCTGTTTTTT CASSRRGPGELFF